The 30 T cell receptor beta chains presented below share a single source sample, sequenced in a study of T cells expressing NK-cell markers. TCRdb reanalyzed the 5' RACE reads, giving one entry per CDR3 protein sequence and no DNA. The table lists fewer than 400,000 distinct CDR3 sequences, with 5% to 5.5% in the top ten. The sample taken for sequencing was blood T cells: a sorted CD56 or NKG2C T cell subset, CD4+ or CD8+ T cells, or bulk PBMC T cells (not recorded which). The receptors stem from a man aged 18 to 70 in good health.

This sequence joins TRBV28 and TRBJ2-7; TCRdb gives TRBD1 as the D gene, but with no DNA this cannot be confirmed. Germline V gene lookup returns CDR1 MDHEN and CDR2 SYDVKM. CDR3 length: 13 residues. The CDR3: CASNGGHTYEQYF.

The V and J genes are TRBV28 and TRBJ2-5; the D call of TRBD1 rests on TCRdb alone, since no DNA is present to check it. Germline V lookup: CDR1 MDHEN, CDR2 SYDVKM. The CDR3 spans 13 residues. The CDR3 spells CASRTGTPETQYF.

The V call is TRBV6-2 or TRBV6-3, the J call TRBJ2-1; TCRdb names TRBD1, which stays unverified in the absence of DNA. Per the germline V gene, CDR1 is MNHEY and CDR2 is SVGEGT. The CDR3 covers 16 residues. This CDR3 is CASSNRGQSSYNEQFF.

The chain recombines TRBV29-1 with TRBJ1-2. Germline lookup yields CDR1 SQVTM and CDR2 ANQGSEA. This CDR3 contains 15 residues. The CDR3: CSVAPLGSNNYGYTF.

This chain joins TRBV20-1 and TRBJ2-1; as DNA is missing, the TRBD1 call by TCRdb cannot be tested. Germline CDR1 is DFQATT and CDR2 is SNEGSKA (reference sequence). This CDR3 region has 16 residues. The CDR3 reads CSAREEMGVGYNEQFF.

This CDR3 reads CASSSGTYYGYTF. The chain couples TRBV6-6 to TRBJ1-2; TCRdb's assignment of TRBD1 cannot be checked, as there is no DNA. Germline CDR1 is MNHNY and CDR2 is SVGAGI (reference sequence). The length of the CDR3 is 13 residues.

The chain links TRBV2 to TRBJ2-7; without DNA, the TCRdb call of TRBD1 cannot be checked. This CDR3 region has 16 residues. CDR1 is SNHLY and CDR2 is FYNNEI in the germline V gene. Here the CDR3 reads CASSLAGTGGGYEQYF.

The chain links TRBV5-1 to TRBJ1-2; there is no DNA to check the TCRdb D call of TRBD1. This CDR3 is built from 14 residues. Germline V gene data show CDR1 as SGHRS and CDR2 as YFSETQ. The CDR3 loop is CASRETGLLGGYTF. The full variable domain, rest sourced from reference TRBV5-1 and TRBJ1-2, is KAGVTQTPRYLIKTRGQQVTLSCSPISGHRSVSWYQQTPGQGLQFLFEYFSETQRNKGNFPGRFSGRQFSNSRSEMNVSTLELGDSALYLCASRETGLLGGYTFGSGTRLTVV.

The gene calls are TRBV29-1 and TRBJ2-5; TCRdb calls TRBD1, which cannot be checked without DNA. Germline assignment: CDR1 SQVTM and CDR2 ANQGSEA. The CDR3 has 14 residues. The CDR3 here is CSVVRDRGKETQYF.

The CDR3 is CASSPGLGEQYF. This chain links TRBV14 with TRBJ2-7. Germline CDR1 is SGHDN and CDR2 is FVKESK. The CDR3 loop spans 12 amino acids.

The chain is built from TRBV7-3 and TRBJ1-1. Looked up from germline, CDR1 is SGHTA and CDR2 is FQGTGA. This CDR3 has 16 amino acids. The CDR3 protein is CASSMLGGSGNTEAFF.

The rearrangement uses TRBV27 and TRBJ2-7; TCRdb indicates TRBD2, and absent DNA this call remains unverified. The CDR3 contains 17 residues. Germline CDR1 is MNHEY and CDR2 is SMNVEV (reference sequence). This chain's CDR3 is CASSLFRAGGSTYEQYF.

The chain carries TRBV2 and TRBJ1-1; TCRdb returns TRBD1, unconfirmable since there is no DNA. The CDR3 contains 14 residues. From germline, CDR1 is SNHLY and CDR2 FYNNEI. The CDR3 spells CASSEARGRTEAFF.

V is TRBV5-1 and J is TRBJ2-5; TCRdb designates TRBD2, a call that cannot be tested without DNA. The CDR3 consists of 17 residues. Germline CDR1 SGHRS, CDR2 YFSETQ. CDR3 in amino acids: CASSLKWAGALQETQYF.

The chain recombines TRBV6-5 with TRBJ2-1. The CDR3 is 17 amino acids. Germline V gives CDR1 MNHEY, CDR2 SVGAGI. The CDR3 is CASSYSSASSSYNEQFF.

The rearrangement uses TRBV28 and TRBJ2-5; as DNA is missing, the TRBD2 call by TCRdb cannot be tested. The germline V gene has CDR1 MDHEN and CDR2 SYDVKM. The CDR3 runs 13 residues. This chain's CDR3 is CASSSGLSETQYF.

The V gene is TRBV6-1, the J gene TRBJ2-2; lacking DNA, the TRBD2 call made by TCRdb goes unchecked. The CDR3 spans 18 residues. From germline, CDR1 is MNHNS and CDR2 SASEGT. The CDR3 region is CASRPVTGGFSGTGELFF.

The chain employs TRBV2 and TRBJ1-1; TCRdb returns TRBD1, unconfirmable since there is no DNA. The CDR3 has 17 amino acids. Germline V lookup: CDR1 SNHLY, CDR2 FYNNEI. The CDR3 region is CASSKTTALQGSGEAFF. Looking up the rest from reference TRBV2 and TRBJ1-1 gives the full variable domain: EPEVTQTPSHQVTQMGQEVILRCVPISNHLYFYWYRQILGQKVEFLVSFYNNEISEKSEIFDDQFSVERPDGSNFTLKIRSTKLEDSAMYFCASSKTTALQGSGEAFFGQGTRLTVV.

The chain is built from TRBV5-1 and TRBJ1-2; the TCRdb call, TRBD1, lacks DNA for checking. The CDR3 covers 16 residues. In germline, CDR1 is SGHRS, CDR2 YFSETQ. CDR3 protein: CASSPQTGGEFDGYTF.

This chain links TRBV20-1 with TRBJ2-5; the TCRdb call, TRBD1, lacks DNA for checking. CDR3 length equals 15 residues. Germline V gene sequence: CDR1 DFQATT, CDR2 SNEGSKA (reference sequence). CDR3 sequence reads: CSARERGGQGQTQYF.

The rearrangement links TRBV21-1 to TRBJ2-1; without DNA, the TCRdb call of TRBD2 cannot be checked. TRBV21-1 constitutes a pseudogene. The CDR3 has 16 residues. The chain's CDR3 is CASTGTSGGLYNEQFF.

This sequence joins TRBV5-5 and TRBJ2-7. The CDR3 runs 14 residues. Germline lookup yields CDR1 SGHKS and CDR2 YYEKEE (reference sequence). CDR3 loop: CASSLLAKSDEQYF.

The V and J genes are TRBV4-2 and TRBJ2-1; TCRdb proposes TRBD2, but this gene call is untestable without DNA. CDR1 and CDR2 from the germline V gene are LGHNA and YNFKEQ. The CDR3 is 16 residues long. The CDR3 region is CASSQEGTSGYNEQFF.

The chain links TRBV20-1 to TRBJ2-7; TCRdb's D call, TRBD1, is unchecked because there is no DNA. Germline loops: CDR1 DFQATT, CDR2 SNEGSKA (reference sequence). The CDR3 has 16 amino acids. The CDR3: CSARNRRGLSSYEQYF.

The chain is built from TRBV6-1 and TRBJ1-1; TCRdb indicates TRBD1, and absent DNA this call remains unverified. CDR1 MNHNS and CDR2 SASEGT come from the germline V gene. This CDR3 region has 14 residues. CDR3 region: CASKPEGGRTEAFF.

The chain couples TRBV3-1 to TRBJ2-4; the TCRdb D gene call, TRBD1, has no DNA to confirm it. The CDR3 has 19 amino acids. The germline V gene encodes CDR1 LGHDT and CDR2 YNNKEL (reference sequence). The CDR3: CASSLRGVAQDRAKNIQYF.

V gene TRBV7-7 combines with J gene TRBJ2-5; absent DNA, TCRdb's TRBD2 call cannot be checked. CDR1 is SSHAT, CDR2 FNYEAQ, per germline (reference sequence). This CDR3 comprises 16 residues. CDR3 region: CASSFLGTSGGETQYF.

This rearrangement joins TRBV6-1 to TRBJ1-2. There are 14 residues in the CDR3. CDR1 and CDR2 from the germline V gene are MNHNS and SASEGT. CDR3 sequence: CASRTQAANYGYTF.

The CDR3 sequence: CSAEALSGVGNEQYF. The chain links TRBV20-1 to TRBJ2-7; TCRdb lists TRBD2, though no DNA is available to test this call. The CDR3 is made up of 15 amino acids. Germline CDR1 is DFQATT and CDR2 is SNEGSKA (reference sequence).

The chain recombines TRBV12-3 or TRBV12-4 with TRBJ2-7. CDR3 size: 14 residues. CDR3 protein: CASGVRHRTYEQYF.